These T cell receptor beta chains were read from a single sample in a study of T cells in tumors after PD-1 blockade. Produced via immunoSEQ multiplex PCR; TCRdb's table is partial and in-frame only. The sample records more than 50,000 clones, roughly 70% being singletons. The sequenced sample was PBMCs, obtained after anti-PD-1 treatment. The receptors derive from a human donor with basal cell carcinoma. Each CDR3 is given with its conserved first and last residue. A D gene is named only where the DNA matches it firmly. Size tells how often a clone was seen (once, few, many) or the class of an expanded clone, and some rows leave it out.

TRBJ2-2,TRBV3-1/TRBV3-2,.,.,TGTGCCAGCAGCCCGGACTATAAAACGAACACCGGGGAGCTGTTTTTT,CASSPDYKTNTGELFF
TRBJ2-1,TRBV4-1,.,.,TGCGCCAGCAGCCAAGGGCAGGGGCCGTACAATGAGCAGTTCTTC,CASSQGQGPYNEQFF
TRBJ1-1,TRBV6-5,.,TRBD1,TGTGCCAGCATTGGACAGGTGAACACTGAAGCTTTCTTT,CASIGQVNTEAFF
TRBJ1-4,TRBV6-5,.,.,TGTGCCAGCACCGTTACTAATGAAAAACTGTTTTTT,CASTVTNEKLFF
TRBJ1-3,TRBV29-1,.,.,TGCAGCGCCAAAGGGGGTGCTGGAAACACCATATATTTT,CSAKGGAGNTIYF
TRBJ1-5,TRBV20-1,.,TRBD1,TGCAGTGCTAGTTTGCAGGGGGGAAATCAGCCCCAGCATTTT,CSASLQGGNQPQHF
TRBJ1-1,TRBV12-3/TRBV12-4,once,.,TGTGCCAGCAGTTTTGTGGGCCGGGAAGCTTTCTTT,CASSFVGREAFF
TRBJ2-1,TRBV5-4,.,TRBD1,TGTGCCAGCAGCTTCAGGGGGTCTTACAATGAGCAGTTCTTC,CASSFRGSYNEQFF
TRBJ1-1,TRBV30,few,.,TGTGCCTGGAGAGAAACAGGGTGGAAGAACACTGAAGCTTTCTTT,CAWRETGWKNTEAFF
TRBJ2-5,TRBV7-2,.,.,TGTGCCAGCAGCTTGCGGTCCCAGAGCCGGGAGACCCAGTACTTC,CASSLRSQSRETQYF
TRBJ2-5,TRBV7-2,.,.,TGTGCCAGCAGCTTAGCGGGTAGCTCACAGACCCAGTACTTC,CASSLAGSSQTQYF
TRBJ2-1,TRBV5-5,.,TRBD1,TGTGCCAGCAGCTTGGCACAGGGGTTTAAGTTCTTC,CASSLAQGFKFF
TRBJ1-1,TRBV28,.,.,TGTGCCAGCAGTCCTACCCCGGGCATTACCATGAACACTGAAGCTTTCTTT,CASSPTPGITMNTEAFF
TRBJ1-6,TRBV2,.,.,TGTGCCAGCAGTGCCCCAGGGGAGAATTCACCCCTCCACTTT,CASSAPGENSPLHF
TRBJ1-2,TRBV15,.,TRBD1,TGTGCCACCCGGGCGGACAGGGGATATGGCTACACCTTC,CATRADRGYGYTF
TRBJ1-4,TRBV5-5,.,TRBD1,TGTGCCAGCAGCGTCAGGGGGGCTAATGAAAAACTGTTTTTT,CASSVRGANEKLFF
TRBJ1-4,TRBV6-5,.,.,TGTGCCAGCAGGTCCCTTACAACTAATGAAAAACTGTTTTTT,CASRSLTTNEKLFF
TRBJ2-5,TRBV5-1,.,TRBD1,TGCGCCAGCAGTCCAGGGGGCCGTGGACAAGAGACCCAGTACTTC,CASSPGGRGQETQYF
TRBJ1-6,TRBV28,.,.,TGTGCCAGCAGTTTTAGTCGGGGATTCGGGTCCTATAATTCACCCCTCCACTTT,CASSFSRGFGSYNSPLHF
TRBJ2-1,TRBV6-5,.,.,TGTGCCAGCAGTACTCAAATGGGGCCCTACAATGAGCAGTTCTTC,CASSTQMGPYNEQFF
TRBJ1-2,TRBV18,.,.,TGTGCCAGCTCACCAGGAGAAAACTATGGCTACACCTTC,CASSPGENYGYTF
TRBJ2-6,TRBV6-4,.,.,TGTGCCAGCAGTGACAACTCTGGGGCCAACGTCCTGACTTTC,CASSDNSGANVLTF
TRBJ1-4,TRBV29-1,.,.,TGCAGCGTTGACGGTCAGGAGGGGGAAAAACTGTTTTTT,CSVDGQEGEKLFF
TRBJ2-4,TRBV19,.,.,TGTGCCAGTAGTAAAGATGGGGTCATTCAGTACTTC,CASSKDGVIQYF
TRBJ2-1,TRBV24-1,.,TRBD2,TGTGCCACCAGTGATGATAGCGGGGGGGCAAATGAGCAGTTCTTC,CATSDDSGGANEQFF
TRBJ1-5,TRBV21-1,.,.,TGTGCCAGCAGCAAAGCGGATAGCAATCAGCCCCAGCATTTT,CASSKADSNQPQHF
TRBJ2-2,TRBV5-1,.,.,TGCGCCAGCAGCTTGGCCAAGGGGGGCGCGGGCACCGGGGAGCTGTTTTTT,CASSLAKGGAGTGELFF
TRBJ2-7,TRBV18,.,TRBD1,TGTGCCAGCTCACCCTACGGGACAGGGTTCGAGCAGTACTTC,CASSPYGTGFEQYF
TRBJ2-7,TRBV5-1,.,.,TGCGCCAGCAGCTTCCCGGGGAACGAGCAGTACTTC,CASSFPGNEQYF
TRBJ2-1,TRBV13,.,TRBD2,TGTGCCAGCAGCTTACGGCGGGGGGAGGGCAATGAGCAGTTCTTC,CASSLRRGEGNEQFF
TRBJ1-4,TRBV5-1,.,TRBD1,TGCGCCAGCAGCTTAGGACAGGGTCGGTACGAAAAACTGTTTTTT,CASSLGQGRYEKLFF
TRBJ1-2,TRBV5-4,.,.,TGTGCCAGCAGCCCCGGGCAGAACTATGGCTACACCTTC,CASSPGQNYGYTF
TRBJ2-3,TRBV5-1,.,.,TGCGCCAGCAGCTTGCACCACGCTAGCACAGATACGCAGTATTTT,CASSLHHASTDTQYF
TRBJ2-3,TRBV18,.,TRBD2,TGTGCCAGCGGGAGGGATAGCACAGATACGCAGTATTTT,CASGRDSTDTQYF
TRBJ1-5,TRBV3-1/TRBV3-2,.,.,TGTGCCAGCAGCCACCCCGAGGGAGTATATAGCAATCAGCCCCAGCATTTT,CASSHPEGVYSNQPQHF
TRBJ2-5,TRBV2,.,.,TGTGCCAGCAGGAGGGGGGGGGCAGTAGAGACCCAGTACTTC,CASRRGGAVETQYF
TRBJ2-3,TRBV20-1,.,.,TGCAGTGCTAGGCCCAAAGATACGCAGTATTTT,CSARPKDTQYF
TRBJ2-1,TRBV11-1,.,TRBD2,TGTGCCAGCAGCCCTCTAGCGGGGAGCTCCTACAATGAGCAGTTCTTC,CASSPLAGSSYNEQFF
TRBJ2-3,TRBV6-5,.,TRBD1,TGTGCCAGCCGGGACAGGGGGCGAGAAGATACGCAGTATTTT,CASRDRGREDTQYF
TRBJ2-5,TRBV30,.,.,TGTGCCTGGAAAGGGGGAGGGGGCGCGGAGACCCAGTACTTC,CAWKGGGGAETQYF
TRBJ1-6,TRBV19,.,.,TGTGCCAGTAGTCCCTTTTGGACAGATAATTCACCCCTCCACTTT,CASSPFWTDNSPLHF
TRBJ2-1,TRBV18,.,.,TGTGCCAGCTCACCAGTGGAAAGTATCGCTCAGTTCTTC,CASSPVESIAQFF
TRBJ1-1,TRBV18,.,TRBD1,TGTGCCAGCTCATGGGGACAGGGAAGATCTGAAGCTTTCTTT,CASSWGQGRSEAFF
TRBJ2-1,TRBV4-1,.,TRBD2,TGCGCCAGCAGCCACGGGGGAGCCTACCGGGGGGGATACAATGAGCAGTTCTTC,CASSHGGAYRGGYNEQFF
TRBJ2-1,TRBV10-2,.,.,TGCGCCAGCAGTTATCGCCAGGGAGAGCAGTTCTTC,CASSYRQGEQFF
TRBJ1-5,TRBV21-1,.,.,TGTGCCCCTGAGGGCAGGGGTACCAATCAGCCCCAGCATTTT,CAPEGRGTNQPQHF
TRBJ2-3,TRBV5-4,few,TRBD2,TGTGCCAGCAGCCTTCAAGCGGGAGGGAGCACAGATACGCAGTATTTT,CASSLQAGGSTDTQYF
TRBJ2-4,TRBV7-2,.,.,TGTGCCAGCAGCTTAACCTACGAAAACATTCAGTACTTC,CASSLTYENIQYF
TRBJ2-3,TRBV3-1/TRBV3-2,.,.,TGTGCCAGCAGCCCCGGGGTTAATACGCAGTATTTT,CASSPGVNTQYF
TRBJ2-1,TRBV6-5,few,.,TGTGCCAGCATTTGGGCGACTTGGAGCAATGAGCAGTTCTTC,CASIWATWSNEQFF
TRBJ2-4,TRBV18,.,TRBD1,TGTGCCAGCTCATTGGGACAGCCTAAAAACATTCAGTACTTC,CASSLGQPKNIQYF
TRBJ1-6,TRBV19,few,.,TGTGCCAGTAGCTTGGATACAGCTTTCCTCCACTTT,CASSLDTAFLHF
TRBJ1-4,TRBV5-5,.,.,TGTGCCAGCAGCTTGGGGGAGCCGGGGGAACTGTTTTTT,CASSLGEPGELFF
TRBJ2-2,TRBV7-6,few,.,TGTGCCAGCAGCCCCCGAGGGTCCGGGGAGCTGTTTTTT,CASSPRGSGELFF
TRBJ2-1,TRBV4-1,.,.,TGCGCCAGCAGCCCCCACCCCGACCAGCCCTACAATGAGCAGTTCTTC,CASSPHPDQPYNEQFF